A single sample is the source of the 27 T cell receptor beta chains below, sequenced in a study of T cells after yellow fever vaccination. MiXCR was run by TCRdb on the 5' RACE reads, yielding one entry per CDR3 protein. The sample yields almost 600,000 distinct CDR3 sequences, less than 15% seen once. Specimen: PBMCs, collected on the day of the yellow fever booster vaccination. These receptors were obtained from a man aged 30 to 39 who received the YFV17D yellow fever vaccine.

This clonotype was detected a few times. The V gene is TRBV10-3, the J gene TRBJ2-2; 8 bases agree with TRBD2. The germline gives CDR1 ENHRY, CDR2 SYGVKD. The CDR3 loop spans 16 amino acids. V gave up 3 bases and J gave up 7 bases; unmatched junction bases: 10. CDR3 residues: CAISDKSGRSIGELFF. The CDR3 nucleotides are TGTGCCATCAGTGATAAGAGCGGGAGAAGTATCGGGGAGCTGTTTTTT.

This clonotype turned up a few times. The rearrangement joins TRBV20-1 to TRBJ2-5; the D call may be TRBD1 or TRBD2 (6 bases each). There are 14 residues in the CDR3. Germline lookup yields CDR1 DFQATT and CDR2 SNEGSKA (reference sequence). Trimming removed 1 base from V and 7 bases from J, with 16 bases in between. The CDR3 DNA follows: TGCAGTGCTAGAGTCCGAAGGGGGGAAGGGACCCAGTACTTC. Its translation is CSARVRRGEGTQYF.

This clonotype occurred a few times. Here the CDR3 reads CASREGTPSHEQYF. The CDR3 nucleotides are TGTGCCAGCAGAGAAGGGACCCCCAGCCACGAGCAGTACTTC. V and J are TRBV12-3 or TRBV12-4 and TRBJ2-7; D may match TRBD1 or TRBD2 (5 bases each). Trimming took 6 bases from V and 5 from J, leaving 17 bases between them. This CDR3 contains 14 residues.

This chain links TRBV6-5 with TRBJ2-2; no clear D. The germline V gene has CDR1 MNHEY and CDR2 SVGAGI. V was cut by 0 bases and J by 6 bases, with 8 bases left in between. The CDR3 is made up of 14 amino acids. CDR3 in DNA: TGTGCCAGCAGTTACTCGAATCGGGCCGGGGAGCTGTTTTTT. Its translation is CASSYSNRAGELFF.

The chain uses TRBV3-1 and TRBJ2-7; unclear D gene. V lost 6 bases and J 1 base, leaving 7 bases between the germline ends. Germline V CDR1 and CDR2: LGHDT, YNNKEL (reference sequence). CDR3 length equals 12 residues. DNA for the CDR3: TGTGCCAGCAGGCTATGGTCCTACGAGCAGTACTTC. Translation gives CASRLWSYEQYF.

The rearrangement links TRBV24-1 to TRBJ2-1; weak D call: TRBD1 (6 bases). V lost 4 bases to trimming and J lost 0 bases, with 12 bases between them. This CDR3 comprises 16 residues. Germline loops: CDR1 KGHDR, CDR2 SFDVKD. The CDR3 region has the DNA TGTGCCACCAGTGACGCAGGGGTGAGCTCCTACAATGAGCAGTTCTTC. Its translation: CATSDAGVSSYNEQFF.

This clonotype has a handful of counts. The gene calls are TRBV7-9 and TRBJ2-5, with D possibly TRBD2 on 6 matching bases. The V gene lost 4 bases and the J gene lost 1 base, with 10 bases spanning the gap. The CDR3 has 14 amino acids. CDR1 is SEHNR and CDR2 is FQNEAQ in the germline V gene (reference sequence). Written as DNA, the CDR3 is TGTGCCAGCAGCTCTTCCGGGAGCCAAGAGACCCAGTACTTC. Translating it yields CASSSSGSQETQYF.

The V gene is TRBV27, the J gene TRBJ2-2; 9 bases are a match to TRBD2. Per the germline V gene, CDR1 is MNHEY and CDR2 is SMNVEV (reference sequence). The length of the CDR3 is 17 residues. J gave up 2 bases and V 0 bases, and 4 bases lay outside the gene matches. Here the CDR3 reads CASSLSAGTSNTGELFF. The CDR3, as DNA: TGTGCCAGCAGTTTATCGGCGGGGACTAGCAACACCGGGGAGCTGTTTTTT.

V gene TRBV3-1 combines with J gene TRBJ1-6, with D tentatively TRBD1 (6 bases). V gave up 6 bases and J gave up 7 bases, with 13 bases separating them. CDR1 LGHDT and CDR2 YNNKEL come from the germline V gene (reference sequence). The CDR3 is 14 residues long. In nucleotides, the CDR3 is TGTGCCAGCAGAGAACAGGGCCGGAATTCACCCCTCCACTTT. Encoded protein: CASREQGRNSPLHF.

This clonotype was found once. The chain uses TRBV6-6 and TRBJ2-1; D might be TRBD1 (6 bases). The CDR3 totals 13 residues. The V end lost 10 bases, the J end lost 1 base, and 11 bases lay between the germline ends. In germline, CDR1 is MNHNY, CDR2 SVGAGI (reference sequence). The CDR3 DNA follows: TGTGCCATCGAGGGGGTTTCCTACAATGAGCAGTTCTTC. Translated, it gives CAIEGVSYNEQFF.

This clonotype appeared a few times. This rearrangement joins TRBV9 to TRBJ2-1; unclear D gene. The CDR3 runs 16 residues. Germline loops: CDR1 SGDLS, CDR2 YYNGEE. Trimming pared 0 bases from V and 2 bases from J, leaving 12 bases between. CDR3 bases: TGTGCCAGCAGCGTAGGGGCCTCTATCGCCTACAATGAGCAGTTCTTC. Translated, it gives CASSVGASIAYNEQFF.

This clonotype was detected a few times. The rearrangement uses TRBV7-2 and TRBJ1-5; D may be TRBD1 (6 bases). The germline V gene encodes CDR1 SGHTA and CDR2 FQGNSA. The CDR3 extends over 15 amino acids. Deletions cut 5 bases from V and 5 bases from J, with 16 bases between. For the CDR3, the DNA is TGTGCCAGCAGCGTAAAGCGGGGGGCGGATCAGCCCCAGCATTTT. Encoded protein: CASSVKRGADQPQHF.

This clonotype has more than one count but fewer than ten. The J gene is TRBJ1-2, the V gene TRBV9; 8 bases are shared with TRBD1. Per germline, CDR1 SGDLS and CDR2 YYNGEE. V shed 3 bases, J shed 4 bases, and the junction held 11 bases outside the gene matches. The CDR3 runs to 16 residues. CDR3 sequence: CASSAKTGADPYGYTF. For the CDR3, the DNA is TGTGCCAGCAGCGCAAAGACAGGGGCAGACCCCTATGGCTACACCTTC.

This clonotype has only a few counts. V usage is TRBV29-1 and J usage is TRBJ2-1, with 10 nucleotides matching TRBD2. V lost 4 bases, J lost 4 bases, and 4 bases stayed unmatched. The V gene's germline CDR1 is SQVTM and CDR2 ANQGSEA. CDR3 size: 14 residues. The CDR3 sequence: CSVGQLAGYNEQFF. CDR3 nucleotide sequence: TGCAGCGTTGGCCAACTAGCGGGGTACAATGAGCAGTTCTTC.

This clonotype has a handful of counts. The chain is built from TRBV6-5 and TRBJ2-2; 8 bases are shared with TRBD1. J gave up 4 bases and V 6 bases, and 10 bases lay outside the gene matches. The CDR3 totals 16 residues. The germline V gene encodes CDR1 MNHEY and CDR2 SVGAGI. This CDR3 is CASRNRGNDGTGELFF. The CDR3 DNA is TGTGCCAGCAGAAACAGGGGGAATGACGGCACCGGGGAGCTGTTTTTT.

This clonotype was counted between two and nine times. The CDR3 bases are TGTGCCAGCAGCTTGGAGTGGGGTGCTTACAATGAGCAGTTCTTC. Its protein product is CASSLEWGAYNEQFF. The chain links TRBV7-2 to TRBJ2-1; unclear D gene. CDR1 SGHTA and CDR2 FQGNSA come from the germline V gene. With 3 bases removed from V and 4 bases from J, the gap between germline ends came to 13 bases. The CDR3 runs 15 residues.

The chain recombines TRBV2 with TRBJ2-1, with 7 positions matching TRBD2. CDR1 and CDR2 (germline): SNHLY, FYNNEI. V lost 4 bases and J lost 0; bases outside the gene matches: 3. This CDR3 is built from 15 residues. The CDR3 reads CASSGLADSYNEQFF. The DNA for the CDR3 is TGTGCCAGCAGTGGACTAGCCGACTCCTACAATGAGCAGTTCTTC.

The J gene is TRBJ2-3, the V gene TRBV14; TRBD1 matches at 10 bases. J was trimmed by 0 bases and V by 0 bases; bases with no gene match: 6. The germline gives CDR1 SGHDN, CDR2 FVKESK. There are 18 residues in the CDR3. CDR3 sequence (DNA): TGTGCCAGCAGCCAAGAGCCGGGGACAGGGGTCAGCACAGATACGCAGTATTTT. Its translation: CASSQEPGTGVSTDTQYF.

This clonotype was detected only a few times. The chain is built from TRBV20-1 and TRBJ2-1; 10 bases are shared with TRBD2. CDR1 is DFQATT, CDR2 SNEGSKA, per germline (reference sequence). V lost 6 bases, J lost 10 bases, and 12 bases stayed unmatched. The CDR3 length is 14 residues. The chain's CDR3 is CSAPPLAGEREQFF. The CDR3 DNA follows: TGCAGTGCCCCTCCGCTAGCGGGAGAGCGAGAGCAGTTCTTC.

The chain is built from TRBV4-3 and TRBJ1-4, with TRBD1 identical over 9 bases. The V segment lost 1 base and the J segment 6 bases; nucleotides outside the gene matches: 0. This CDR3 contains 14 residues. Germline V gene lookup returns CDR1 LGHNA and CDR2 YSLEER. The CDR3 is CASSQGQGDEKLFF. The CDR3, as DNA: TGCGCCAGCAGCCAAGGACAGGGGGATGAAAAACTGTTTTTT.

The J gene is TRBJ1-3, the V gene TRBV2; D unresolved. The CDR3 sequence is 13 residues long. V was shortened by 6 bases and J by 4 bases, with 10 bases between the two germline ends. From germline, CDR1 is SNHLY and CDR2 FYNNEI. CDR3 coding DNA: TGTGCCAGCAGGTCCCTAAGGGGAAACACCATATATTTT. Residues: CASRSLRGNTIYF.

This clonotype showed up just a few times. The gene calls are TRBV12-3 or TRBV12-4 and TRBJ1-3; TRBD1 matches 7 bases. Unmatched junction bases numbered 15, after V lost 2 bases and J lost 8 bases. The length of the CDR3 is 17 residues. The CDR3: CASSLSVGERGGHTIYF. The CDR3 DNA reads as TGTGCCAGCAGTTTATCCGTGGGCGAGAGAGGGGGCCACACCATATATTTT.

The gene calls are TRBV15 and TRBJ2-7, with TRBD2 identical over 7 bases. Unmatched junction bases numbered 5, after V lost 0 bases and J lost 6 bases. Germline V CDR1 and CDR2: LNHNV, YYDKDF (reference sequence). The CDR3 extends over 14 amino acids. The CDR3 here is CATSREGEGGEQYF. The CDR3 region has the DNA TGTGCCACCAGCAGAGAAGGGGAGGGCGGCGAGCAGTACTTC.

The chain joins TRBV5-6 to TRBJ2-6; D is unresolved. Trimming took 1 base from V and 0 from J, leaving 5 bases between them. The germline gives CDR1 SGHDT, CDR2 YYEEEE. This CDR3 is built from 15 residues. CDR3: CASSLKSSGANVLTF. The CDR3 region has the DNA TGTGCCAGCAGCTTGAAAAGCTCTGGGGCCAACGTCCTGACTTTC.

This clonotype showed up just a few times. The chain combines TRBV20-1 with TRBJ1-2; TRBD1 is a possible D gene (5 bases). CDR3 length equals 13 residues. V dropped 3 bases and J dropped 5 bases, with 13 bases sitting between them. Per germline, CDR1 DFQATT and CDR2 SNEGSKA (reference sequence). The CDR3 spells CSASPGTGYGYTF. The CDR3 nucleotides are TGCAGTGCTAGCCCCGGGACGGGATATGGCTACACCTTC.

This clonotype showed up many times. This chain's CDR3 is CASSDRVSEQFF. CDR3 sequence (DNA): TGTGCCAGCAGCGACAGGGTTAGTGAGCAGTTCTTC. The J gene is TRBJ2-1, the V gene TRBV3-1, with 7 bases matching TRBD1. This CDR3 has 12 amino acids. The junction had 4 bases not matched to a gene; V was cut back by 5 bases and J by 9 bases. Germline CDR1 reads LGHDT; CDR2 reads YNNKEL (reference sequence).

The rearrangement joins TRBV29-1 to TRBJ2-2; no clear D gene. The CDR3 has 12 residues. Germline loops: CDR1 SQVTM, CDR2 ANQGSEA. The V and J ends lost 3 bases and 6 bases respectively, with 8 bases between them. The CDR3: CSVDSVAGELFF. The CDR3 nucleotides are TGCAGCGTTGACTCGGTGGCCGGGGAGCTGTTTTTT.